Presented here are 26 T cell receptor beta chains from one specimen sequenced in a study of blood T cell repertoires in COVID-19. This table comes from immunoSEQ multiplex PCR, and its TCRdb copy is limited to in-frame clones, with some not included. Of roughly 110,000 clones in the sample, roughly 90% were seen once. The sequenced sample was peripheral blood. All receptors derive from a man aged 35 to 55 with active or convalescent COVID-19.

In nucleotides, the CDR3 is TGTGCCAGCAGCCCCCCCCGACTAGCGGGCTCCTACGAGCAGTACTTC. Translating it yields CASSPPRLAGSYEQYF. The chain uses TRBV7-9 and TRBJ2-7, with 10 bases fitting TRBD2. Germline loops: CDR1 SEHNR, CDR2 FQNEAQ (reference sequence). Germline trimming cut 5 bases from V and 0 bases from J; bases unmatched to any gene: 7. This CDR3 has 16 residues.

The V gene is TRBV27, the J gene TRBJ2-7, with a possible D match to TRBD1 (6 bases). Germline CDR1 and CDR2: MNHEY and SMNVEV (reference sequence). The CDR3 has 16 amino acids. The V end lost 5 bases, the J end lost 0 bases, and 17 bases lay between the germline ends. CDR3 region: CASSKRTVRSSYEQYF. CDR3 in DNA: TGTGCCAGCAGTAAGCGGACAGTCCGAAGCTCCTACGAGCAGTACTTC.

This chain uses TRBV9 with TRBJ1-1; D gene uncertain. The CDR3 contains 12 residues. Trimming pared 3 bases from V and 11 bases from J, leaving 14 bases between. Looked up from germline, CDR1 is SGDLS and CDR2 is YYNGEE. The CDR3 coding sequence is TGTGCCAGCAGCGCCGGGGAAACGATGGCTTTCTTT. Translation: CASSAGETMAFF.

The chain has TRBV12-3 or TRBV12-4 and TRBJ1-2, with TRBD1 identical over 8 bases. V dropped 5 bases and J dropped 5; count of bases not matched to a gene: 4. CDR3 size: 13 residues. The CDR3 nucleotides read TGTGCCAGCAGTCGGACAGGGCCTTATGGCTACACCTTC. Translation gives CASSRTGPYGYTF.

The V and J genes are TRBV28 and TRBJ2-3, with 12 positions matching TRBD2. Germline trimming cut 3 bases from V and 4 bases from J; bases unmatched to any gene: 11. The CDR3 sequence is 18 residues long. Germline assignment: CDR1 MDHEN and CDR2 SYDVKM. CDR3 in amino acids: CASSFGLAGGFPSDTQYF. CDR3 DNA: TGTGCCAGCAGTTTTGGGCTAGCGGGAGGGTTTCCCTCAGATACGCAGTATTTT.

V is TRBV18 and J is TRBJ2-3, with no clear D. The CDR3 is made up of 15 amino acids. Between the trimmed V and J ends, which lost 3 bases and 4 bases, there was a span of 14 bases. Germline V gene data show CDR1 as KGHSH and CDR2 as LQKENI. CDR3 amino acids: CASSPVLTRADTQYF. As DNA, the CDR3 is TGTGCCAGCTCACCGGTTCTCACCCGGGCAGATACGCAGTATTTT.

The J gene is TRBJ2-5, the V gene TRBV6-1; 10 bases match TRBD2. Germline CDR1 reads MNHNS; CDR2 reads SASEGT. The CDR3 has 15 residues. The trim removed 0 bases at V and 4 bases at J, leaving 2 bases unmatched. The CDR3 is CASSEASSGGETQYF. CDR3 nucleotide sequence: TGTGCCAGCAGTGAAGCGTCTAGCGGGGGAGAGACCCAGTACTTC.

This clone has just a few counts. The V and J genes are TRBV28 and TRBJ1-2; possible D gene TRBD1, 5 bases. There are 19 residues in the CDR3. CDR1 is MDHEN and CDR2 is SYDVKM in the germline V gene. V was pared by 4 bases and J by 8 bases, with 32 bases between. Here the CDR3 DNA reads TGTGCCAGCAGTTCCACACCCGGAACCGGACTGGTGGGGGGGAAAGGCTACACCTTC. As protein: CASSSTPGTGLVGGKGYTF.

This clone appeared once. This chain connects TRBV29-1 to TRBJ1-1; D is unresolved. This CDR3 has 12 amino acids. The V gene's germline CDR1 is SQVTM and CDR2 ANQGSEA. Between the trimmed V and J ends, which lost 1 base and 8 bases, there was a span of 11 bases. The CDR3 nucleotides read TGCAGCGTTGAAGGGTTGGGCAAAGAAGCTTTCTTT. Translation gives CSVEGLGKEAFF.

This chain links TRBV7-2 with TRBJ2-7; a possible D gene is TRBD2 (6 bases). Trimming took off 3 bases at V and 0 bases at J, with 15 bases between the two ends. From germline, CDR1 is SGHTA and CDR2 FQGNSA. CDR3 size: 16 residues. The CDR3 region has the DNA TGTGCCAGCAGCTTTAGTTTAGGACTAAGCTCCTACGAGCAGTACTTC. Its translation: CASSFSLGLSSYEQYF.

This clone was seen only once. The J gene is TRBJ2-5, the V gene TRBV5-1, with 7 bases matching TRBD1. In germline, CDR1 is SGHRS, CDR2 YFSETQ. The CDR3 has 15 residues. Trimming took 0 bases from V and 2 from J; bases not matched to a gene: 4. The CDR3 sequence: CASSLGDSPQETQYF. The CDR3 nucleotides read TGCGCCAGCAGCTTGGGGGACAGCCCACAAGAGACCCAGTACTTC. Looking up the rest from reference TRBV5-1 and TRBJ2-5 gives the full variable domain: KAGVTQTPRYLIKTRGQQVTLSCSPISGHRSVSWYQQTPGQGLQFLFEYFSETQRNKGNFPGRFSGRQFSNSRSEMNVSTLELGDSALYLCASSLGDSPQETQYFGPGTRLLVL.

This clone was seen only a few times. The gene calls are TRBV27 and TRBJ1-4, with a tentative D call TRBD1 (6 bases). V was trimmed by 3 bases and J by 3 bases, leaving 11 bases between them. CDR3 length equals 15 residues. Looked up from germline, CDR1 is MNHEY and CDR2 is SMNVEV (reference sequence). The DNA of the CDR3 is TGTGCCAGCAGTTTTATGGGGGCGTCTAATGAAAAACTGTTTTTT. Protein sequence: CASSFMGASNEKLFF. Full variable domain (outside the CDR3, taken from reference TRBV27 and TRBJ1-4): EAQVTQNPRYLITVTGKKLTVTCSQNMNHEYMSWYRQDPGLGLRQIYYSMNVEVTDKGDVPEGYKVSRKEKRNFPLILESPSPNQTSLYFCASSFMGASNEKLFFGSGTQLSVL.

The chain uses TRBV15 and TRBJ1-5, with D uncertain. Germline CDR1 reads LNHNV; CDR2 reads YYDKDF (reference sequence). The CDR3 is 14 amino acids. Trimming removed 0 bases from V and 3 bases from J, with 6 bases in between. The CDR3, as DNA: TGTGCCACCAGCAGAGATAAGCTCAATCAGCCCCAGCATTTT. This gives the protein CATSRDKLNQPQHF.

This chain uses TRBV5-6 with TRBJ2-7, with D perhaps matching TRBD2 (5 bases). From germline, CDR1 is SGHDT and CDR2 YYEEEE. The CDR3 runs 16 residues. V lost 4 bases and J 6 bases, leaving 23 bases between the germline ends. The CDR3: CASSRGGFGRRTEQYF. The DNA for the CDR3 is TGTGCCAGCAGCCGTGGCGGGTTCGGCAGGCGGACCGAGCAGTACTTC.

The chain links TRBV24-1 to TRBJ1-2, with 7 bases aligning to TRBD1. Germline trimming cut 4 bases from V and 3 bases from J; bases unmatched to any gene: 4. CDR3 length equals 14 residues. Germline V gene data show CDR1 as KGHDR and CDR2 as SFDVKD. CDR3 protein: CATSDTGDHYGYTF. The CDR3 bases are TGTGCCACCAGTGACACAGGGGACCACTATGGCTACACCTTC.

The CDR3 spells CASSLGQTYEQYF. CDR3 nucleotide sequence: TGTGCCAGCAGCCTAGGACAGACTTACGAGCAGTACTTC. The rearrangement links TRBV3-1 (or the pseudogene TRBV3-2) to TRBJ2-7, with D possibly being TRBD1 (6 bases). Per the germline V gene, CDR1 is LGHDT and CDR2 is YNNKEL (reference sequence). The CDR3 has 13 amino acids. Trimming left V 4 bases short and J 4 bases short, with 11 bases between.

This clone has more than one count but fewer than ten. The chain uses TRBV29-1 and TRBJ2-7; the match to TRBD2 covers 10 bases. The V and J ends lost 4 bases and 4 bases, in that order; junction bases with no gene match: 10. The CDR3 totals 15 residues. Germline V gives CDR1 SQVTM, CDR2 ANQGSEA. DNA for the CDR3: TGCAGCGTTGTTACCGCTAGCGGGAGATGGTACGAGCAGTACTTC. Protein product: CSVVTASGRWYEQYF.

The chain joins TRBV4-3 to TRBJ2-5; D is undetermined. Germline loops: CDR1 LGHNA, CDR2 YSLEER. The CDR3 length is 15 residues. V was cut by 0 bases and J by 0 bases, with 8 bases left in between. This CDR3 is CASSQDWANQETQYF. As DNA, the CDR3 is TGCGCCAGCAGCCAAGATTGGGCGAACCAAGAGACCCAGTACTTC.

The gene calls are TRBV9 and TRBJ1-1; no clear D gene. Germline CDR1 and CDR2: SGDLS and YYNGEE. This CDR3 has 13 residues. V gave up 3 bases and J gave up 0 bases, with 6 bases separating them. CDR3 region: CASSESVNTEAFF. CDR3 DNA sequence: TGTGCCAGCAGCGAATCGGTGAACACTGAAGCTTTCTTT.

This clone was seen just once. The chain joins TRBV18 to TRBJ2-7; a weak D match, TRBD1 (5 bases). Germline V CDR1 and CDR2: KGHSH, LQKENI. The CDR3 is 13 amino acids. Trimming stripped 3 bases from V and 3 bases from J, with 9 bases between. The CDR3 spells CASSPRQFYEQYF. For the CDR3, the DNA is TGTGCCAGCTCACCTCGACAGTTCTACGAGCAGTACTTC.

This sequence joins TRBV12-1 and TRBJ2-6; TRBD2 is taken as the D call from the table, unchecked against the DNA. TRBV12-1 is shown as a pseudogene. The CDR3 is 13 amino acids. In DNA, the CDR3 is TGTGCCAGCATTAAATCTGGGGCCAACGTCCTGACTTTC. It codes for CASIKSGANVLTF.

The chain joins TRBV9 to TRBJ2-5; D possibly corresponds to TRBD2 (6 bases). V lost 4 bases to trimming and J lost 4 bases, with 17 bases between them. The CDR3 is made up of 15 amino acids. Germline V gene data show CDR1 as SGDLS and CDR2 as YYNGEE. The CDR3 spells CASSRIPVGGETQYF. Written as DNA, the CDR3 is TGTGCCAGCAGCCGCATCCCTGTCGGGGGAGAGACCCAGTACTTC.

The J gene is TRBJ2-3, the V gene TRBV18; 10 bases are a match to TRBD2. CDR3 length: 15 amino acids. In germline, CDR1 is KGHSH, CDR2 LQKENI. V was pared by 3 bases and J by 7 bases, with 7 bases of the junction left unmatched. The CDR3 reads CASSPASGGGNTQYF. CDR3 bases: TGTGCCAGCTCACCGGCTAGCGGGGGCGGGAATACGCAGTATTTT.

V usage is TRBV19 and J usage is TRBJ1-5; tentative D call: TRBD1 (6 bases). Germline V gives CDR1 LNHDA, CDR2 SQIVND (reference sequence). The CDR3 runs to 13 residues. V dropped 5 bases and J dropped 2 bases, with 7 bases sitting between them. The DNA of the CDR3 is TGTGCCAGTAGTCCAGGGGGCAATCAGCCCCAGCATTTT. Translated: CASSPGGNQPQHF.

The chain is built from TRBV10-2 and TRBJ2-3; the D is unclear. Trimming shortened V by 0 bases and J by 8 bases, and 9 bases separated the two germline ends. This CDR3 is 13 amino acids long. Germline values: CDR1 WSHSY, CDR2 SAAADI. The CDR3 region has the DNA TGCGCCAGCAGTGAGTCGGCGGCGGCTACGCAGTATTTT. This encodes CASSESAAATQYF.

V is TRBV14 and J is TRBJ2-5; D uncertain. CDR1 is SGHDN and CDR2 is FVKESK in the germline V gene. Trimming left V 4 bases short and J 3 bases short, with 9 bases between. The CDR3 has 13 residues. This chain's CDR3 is CASSLWSKETQYF. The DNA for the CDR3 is TGTGCCAGCAGCCTCTGGAGCAAAGAGACCCAGTACTTC. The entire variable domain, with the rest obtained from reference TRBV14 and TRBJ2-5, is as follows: EAGVTQFPSHSVIEKGQTVTLRCDPISGHDNLYWYRRVMGKEIKFLLHFVKESKQDESGMPNNRFLAERTGGTYSTLKVQPAELEDSGVYFCASSLWSKETQYFGPGTRLLVL.